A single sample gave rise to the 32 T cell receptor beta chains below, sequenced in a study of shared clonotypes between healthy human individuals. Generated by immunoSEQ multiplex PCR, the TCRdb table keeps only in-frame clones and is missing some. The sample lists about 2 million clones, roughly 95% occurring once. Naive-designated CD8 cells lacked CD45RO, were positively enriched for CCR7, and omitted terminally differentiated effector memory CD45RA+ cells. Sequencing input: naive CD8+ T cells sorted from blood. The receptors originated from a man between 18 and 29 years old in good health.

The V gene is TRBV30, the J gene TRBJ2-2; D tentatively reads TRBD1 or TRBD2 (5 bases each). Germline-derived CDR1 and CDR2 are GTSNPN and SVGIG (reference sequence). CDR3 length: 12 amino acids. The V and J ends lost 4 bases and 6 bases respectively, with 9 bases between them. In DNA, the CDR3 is TGTGCCTGGACCGGGGCCGCCGGGGAGCTGTTTTTT. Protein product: CAWTGAAGELFF.

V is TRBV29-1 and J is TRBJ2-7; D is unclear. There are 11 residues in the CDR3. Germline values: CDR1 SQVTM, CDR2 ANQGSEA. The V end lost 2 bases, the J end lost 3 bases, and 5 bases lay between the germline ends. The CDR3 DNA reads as TGCAGCGTTGAAATCCTCTACGAGCAGTACTTC. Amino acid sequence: CSVEILYEQYF.

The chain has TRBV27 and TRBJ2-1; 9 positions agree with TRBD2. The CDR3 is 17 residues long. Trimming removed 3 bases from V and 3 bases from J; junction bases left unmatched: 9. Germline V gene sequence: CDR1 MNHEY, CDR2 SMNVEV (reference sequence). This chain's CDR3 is CASSLGSGSTGYNEQFF. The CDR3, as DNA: TGTGCCAGCAGTTTGGGTAGCGGGAGTACGGGCTACAATGAGCAGTTCTTC.

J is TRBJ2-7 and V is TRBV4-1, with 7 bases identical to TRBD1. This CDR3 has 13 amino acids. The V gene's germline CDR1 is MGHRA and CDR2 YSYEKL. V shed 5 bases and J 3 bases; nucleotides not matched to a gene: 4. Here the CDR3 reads CASSSDRFYEQYF. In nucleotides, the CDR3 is TGCGCCAGCAGCTCGGACAGGTTCTACGAGCAGTACTTC.

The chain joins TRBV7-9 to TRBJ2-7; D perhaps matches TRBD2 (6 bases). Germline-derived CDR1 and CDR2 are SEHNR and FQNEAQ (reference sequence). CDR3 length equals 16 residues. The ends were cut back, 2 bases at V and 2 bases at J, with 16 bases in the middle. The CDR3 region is CASSLTAAGRPYEQYF. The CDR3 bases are TGTGCCAGCAGCTTAACCGCGGCGGGACGCCCCTACGAGCAGTACTTC.

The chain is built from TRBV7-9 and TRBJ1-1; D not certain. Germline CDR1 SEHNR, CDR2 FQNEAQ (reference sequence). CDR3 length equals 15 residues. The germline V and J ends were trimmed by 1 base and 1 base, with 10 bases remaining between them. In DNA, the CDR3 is TGTGCCAGCAGCTTAGGAGTCCAGGAGAACACTGAAGCTTTCTTT. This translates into CASSLGVQENTEAFF. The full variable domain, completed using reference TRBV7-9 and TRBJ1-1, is DTGVSQNPRHKITKRGQNVTFRCDPISEHNRLYWYRQTLGQGPEFLTYFQNEAQLEKSRLLSDRFSAERPKGSFSTLEIQRTEQGDSAMYLCASSLGVQENTEAFFGQGTRLTVV.

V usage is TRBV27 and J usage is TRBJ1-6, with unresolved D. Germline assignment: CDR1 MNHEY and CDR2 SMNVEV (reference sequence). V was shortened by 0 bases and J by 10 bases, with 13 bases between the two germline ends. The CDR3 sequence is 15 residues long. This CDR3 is CASSLSQFSPSPLHF. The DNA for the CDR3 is TGTGCCAGCAGTTTATCCCAGTTTAGTCCGTCACCCCTCCACTTT.

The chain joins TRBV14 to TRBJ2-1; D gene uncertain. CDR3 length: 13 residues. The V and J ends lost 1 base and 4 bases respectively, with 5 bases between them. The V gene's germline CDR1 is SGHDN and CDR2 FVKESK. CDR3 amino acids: CASSQVGYNEQFF. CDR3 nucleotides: TGTGCCAGCAGCCAAGTAGGATACAATGAGCAGTTCTTC.

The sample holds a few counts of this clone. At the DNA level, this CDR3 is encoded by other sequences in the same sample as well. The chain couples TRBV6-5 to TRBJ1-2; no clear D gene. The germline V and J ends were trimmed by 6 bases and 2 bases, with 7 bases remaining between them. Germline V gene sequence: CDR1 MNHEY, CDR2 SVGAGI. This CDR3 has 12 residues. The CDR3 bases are TGTGCCAGCAGCCCGGGCAACTATGGCTACACCTTC. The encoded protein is CASSPGNYGYTF.

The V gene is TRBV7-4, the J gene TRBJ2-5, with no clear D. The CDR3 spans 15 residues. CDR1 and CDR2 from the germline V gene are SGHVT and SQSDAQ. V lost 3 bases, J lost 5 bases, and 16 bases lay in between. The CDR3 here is CASSFWRGTRETQYF. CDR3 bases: TGTGCCAGCAGCTTTTGGCGCGGAACCAGGGAGACCCAGTACTTC.

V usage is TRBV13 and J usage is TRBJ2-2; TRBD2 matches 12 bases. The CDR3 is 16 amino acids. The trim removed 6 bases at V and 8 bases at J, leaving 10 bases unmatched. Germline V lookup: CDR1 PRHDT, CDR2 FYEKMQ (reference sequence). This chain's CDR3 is CASRSGLAGPLGELFF. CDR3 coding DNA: TGTGCCAGCAGGAGTGGACTAGCGGGACCATTAGGGGAGCTGTTTTTT.

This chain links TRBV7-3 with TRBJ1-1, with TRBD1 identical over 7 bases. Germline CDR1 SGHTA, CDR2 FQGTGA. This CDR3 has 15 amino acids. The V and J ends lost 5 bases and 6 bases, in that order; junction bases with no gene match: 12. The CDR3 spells CASSPWDSGRPEAFF. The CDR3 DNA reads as TGTGCCAGCAGCCCCTGGGACAGTGGTCGTCCTGAAGCTTTCTTT.

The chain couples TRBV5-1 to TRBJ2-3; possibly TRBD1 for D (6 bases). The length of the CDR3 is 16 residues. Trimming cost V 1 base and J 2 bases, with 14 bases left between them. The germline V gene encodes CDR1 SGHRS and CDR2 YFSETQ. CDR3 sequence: CASSLIGQLLTDTQYF. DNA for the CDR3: TGCGCCAGCAGCTTGATAGGACAGCTACTCACAGATACGCAGTATTTT. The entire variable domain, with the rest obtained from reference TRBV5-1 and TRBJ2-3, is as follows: KAGVTQTPRYLIKTRGQQVTLSCSPISGHRSVSWYQQTPGQGLQFLFEYFSETQRNKGNFPGRFSGRQFSNSRSEMNVSTLELGDSALYLCASSLIGQLLTDTQYFGPGTRLTVL.

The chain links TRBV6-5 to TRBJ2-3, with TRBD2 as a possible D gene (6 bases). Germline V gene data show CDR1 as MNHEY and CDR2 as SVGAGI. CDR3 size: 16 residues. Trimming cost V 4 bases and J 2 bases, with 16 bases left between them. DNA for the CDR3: TGTGCCAGCAGTTTACAGGCGGGATGGTCCACAGATACGCAGTATTTT. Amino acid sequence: CASSLQAGWSTDTQYF.

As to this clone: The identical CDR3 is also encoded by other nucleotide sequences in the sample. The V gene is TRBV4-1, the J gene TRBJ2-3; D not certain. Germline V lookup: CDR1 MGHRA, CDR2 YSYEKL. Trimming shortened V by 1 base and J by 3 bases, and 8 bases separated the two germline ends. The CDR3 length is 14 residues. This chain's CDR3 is CASSQVGATDTQYF. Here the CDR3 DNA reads TGCGCCAGCAGCCAAGTTGGAGCTACAGATACGCAGTATTTT.

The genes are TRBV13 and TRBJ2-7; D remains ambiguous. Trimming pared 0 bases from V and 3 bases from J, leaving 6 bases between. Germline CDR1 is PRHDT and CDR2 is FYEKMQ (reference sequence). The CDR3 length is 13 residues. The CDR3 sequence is CASSLGDGYEQYF. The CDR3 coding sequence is TGTGCCAGCAGCTTAGGAGACGGCTACGAGCAGTACTTC.

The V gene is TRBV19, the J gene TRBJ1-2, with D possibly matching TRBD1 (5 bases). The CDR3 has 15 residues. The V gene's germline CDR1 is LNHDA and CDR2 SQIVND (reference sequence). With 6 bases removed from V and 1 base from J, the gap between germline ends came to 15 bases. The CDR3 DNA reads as TGTGCCAGTAGCTGGGGACTCTCCGGTAACTATGGCTACACCTTC. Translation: CASSWGLSGNYGYTF.

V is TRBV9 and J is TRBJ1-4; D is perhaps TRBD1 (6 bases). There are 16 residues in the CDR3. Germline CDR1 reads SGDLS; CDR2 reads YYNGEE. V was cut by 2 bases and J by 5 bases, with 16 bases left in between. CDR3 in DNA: TGTGCCAGCAGCGTCGAAGGGTCAGGGGAGAATGAAAAACTGTTTTTT. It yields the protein CASSVEGSGENEKLFF.

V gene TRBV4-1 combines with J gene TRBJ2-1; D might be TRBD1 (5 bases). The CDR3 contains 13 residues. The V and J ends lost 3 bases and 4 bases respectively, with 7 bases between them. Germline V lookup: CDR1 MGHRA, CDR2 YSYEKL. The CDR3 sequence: CASSQDNYNEQFF. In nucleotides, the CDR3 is TGCGCCAGCAGCCAGGACAATTACAATGAGCAGTTCTTC.

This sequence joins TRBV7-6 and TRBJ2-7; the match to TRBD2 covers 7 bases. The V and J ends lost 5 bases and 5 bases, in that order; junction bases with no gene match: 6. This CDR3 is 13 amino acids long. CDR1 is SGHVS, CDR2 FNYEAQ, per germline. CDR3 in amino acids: CASSTWTSHEQYF. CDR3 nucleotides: TGTGCCAGCAGCACCTGGACTAGTCACGAGCAGTACTTC. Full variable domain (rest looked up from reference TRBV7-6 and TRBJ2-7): GAGVSQSPRYKVTKRGQDVALRCDPISGHVSLYWYRQALGQGPEFLTYFNYEAQQDKSGLPNDRFSAERPEGSISTLTIQRTEQRDSAMYRCASSTWTSHEQYFGPGTRLTVT.

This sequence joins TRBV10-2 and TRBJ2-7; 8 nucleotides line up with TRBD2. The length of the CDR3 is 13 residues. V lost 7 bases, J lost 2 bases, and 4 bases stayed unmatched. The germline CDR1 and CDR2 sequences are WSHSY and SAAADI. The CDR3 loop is CASKPGGPYEQYF. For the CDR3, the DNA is TGCGCCAGCAAACCGGGAGGGCCCTACGAGCAGTACTTC.

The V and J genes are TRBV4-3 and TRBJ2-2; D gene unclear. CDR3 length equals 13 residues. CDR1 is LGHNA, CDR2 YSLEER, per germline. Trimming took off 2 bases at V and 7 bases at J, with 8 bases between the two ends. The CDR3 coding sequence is TGCGCCAGCAGCCAATTGGGGATCGGGGAGCTGTTTTTT. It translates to CASSQLGIGELFF.

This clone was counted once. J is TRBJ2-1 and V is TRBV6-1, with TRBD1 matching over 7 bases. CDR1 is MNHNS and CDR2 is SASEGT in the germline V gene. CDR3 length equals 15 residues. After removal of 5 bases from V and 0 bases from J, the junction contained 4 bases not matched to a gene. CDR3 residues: CASSSQGSSYNEQFF. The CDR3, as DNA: TGTGCCAGCAGTTCACAGGGGAGCTCCTACAATGAGCAGTTCTTC.

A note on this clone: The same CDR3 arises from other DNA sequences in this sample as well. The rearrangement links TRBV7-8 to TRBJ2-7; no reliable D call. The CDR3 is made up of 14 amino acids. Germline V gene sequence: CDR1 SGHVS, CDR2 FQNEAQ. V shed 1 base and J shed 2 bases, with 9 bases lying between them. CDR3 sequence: CASSLVGQAYEQYF. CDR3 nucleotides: TGTGCCAGCAGCTTAGTCGGCCAGGCCTACGAGCAGTACTTC.

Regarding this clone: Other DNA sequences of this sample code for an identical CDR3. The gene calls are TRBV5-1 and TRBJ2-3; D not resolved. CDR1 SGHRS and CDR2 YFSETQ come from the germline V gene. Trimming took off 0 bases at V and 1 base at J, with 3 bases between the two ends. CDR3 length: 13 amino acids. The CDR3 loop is CASSLVGTDTQYF. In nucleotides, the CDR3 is TGCGCCAGCAGCTTGGTGGGCACAGATACGCAGTATTTT.

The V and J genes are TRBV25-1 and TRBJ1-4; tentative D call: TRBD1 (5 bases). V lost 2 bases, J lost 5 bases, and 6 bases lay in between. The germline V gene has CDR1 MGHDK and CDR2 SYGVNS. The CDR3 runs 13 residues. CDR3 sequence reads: CASSETGNEKLFF. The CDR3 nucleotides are TGTGCCAGCAGTGAAACAGGAAATGAAAAACTGTTTTTT.

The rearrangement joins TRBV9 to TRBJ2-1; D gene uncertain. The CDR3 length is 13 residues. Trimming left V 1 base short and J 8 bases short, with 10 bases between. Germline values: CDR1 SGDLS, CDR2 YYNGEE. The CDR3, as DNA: TGTGCCAGCAGCGTATACGTTAGGGATGAGCAGTTCTTC. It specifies CASSVYVRDEQFF.

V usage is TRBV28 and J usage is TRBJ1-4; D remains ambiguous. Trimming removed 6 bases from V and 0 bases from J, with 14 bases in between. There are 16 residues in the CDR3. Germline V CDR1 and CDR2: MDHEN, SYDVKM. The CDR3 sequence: CASSLAPHATNEKLFF. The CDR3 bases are TGTGCCAGCAGCCTGGCCCCCCACGCAACTAATGAAAAACTGTTTTTT.

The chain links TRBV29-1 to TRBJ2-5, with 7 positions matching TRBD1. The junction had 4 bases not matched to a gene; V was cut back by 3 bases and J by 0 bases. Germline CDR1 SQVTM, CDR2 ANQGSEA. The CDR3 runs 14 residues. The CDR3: CSVEIGGYQETQYF. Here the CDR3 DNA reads TGCAGCGTTGAGATAGGGGGCTACCAAGAGACCCAGTACTTC.

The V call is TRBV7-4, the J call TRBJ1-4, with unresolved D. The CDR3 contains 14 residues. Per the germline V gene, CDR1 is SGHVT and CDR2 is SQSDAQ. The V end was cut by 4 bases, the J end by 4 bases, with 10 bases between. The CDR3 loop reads CASSSRRDNEKLFF. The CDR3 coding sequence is TGTGCCAGCAGCTCTCGACGGGATAATGAAAAACTGTTTTTT. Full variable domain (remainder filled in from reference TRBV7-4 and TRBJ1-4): GAGVSQSPRYKVAKRGRDVALRCDSISGHVTLYWYRQTLGQGSEVLTYSQSDAQRDKSGRPSGRFSAERPERSVSTLKIQRTEQGDSAVYLCASSSRRDNEKLFFGSGTQLSVL.

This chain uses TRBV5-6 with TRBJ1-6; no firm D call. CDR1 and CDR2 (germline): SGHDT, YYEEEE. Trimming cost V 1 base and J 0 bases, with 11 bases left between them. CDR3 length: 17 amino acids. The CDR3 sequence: CASSLTVESSYNSPLHF. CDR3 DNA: TGTGCCAGCAGCTTGACAGTGGAAAGCTCCTATAATTCACCCCTCCACTTT.

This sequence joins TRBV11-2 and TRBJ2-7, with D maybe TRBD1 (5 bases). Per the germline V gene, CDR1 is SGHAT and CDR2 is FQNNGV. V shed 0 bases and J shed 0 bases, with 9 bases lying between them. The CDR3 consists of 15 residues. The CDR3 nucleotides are TGTGCCAGCAGCTTAGAGGCCCAGGGCTCCTACGAGCAGTACTTC. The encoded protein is CASSLEAQGSYEQYF. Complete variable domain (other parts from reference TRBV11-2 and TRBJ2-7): EAGVAQSPRYKIIEKRQSVAFWCNPISGHATLYWYQQILGQGPKLLIQFQNNGVVDDSQLPKDRFSAERLKGVDSTLKIQPAKLEDSAVYLCASSLEAQGSYEQYFGPGTRLTVT.